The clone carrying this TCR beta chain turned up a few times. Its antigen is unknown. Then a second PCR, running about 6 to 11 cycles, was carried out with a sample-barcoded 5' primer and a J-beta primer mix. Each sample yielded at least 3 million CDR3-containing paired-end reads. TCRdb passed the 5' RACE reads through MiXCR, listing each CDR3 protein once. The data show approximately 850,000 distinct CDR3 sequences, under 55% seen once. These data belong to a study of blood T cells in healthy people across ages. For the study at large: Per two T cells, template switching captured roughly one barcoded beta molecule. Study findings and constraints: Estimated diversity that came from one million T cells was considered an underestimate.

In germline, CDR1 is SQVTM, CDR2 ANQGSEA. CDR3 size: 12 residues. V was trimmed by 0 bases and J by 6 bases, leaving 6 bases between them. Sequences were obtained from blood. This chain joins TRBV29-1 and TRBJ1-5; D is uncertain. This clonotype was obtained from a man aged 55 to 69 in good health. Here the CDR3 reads CSVEDPGQPQHF. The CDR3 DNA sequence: TGCAGCGTTGAAGATCCTGGTCAGCCCCAGCATTTT.